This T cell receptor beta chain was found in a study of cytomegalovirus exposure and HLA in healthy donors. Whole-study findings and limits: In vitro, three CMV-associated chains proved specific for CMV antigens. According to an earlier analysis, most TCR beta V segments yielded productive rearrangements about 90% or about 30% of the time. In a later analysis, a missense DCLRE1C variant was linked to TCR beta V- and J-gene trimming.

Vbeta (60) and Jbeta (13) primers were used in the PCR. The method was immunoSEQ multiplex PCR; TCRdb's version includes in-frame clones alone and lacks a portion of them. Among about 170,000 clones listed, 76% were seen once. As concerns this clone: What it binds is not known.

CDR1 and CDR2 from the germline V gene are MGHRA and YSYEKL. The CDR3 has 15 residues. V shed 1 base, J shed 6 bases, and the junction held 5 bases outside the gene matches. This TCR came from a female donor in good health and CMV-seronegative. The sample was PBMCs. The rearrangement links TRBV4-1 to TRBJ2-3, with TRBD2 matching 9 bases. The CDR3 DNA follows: TGCGCCAGCAGCCAAGGCGGGAGGGCCGCGGATACGCAGTATTTT. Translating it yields CASSQGGRAADTQYF.